Each of the 13 T cell receptor beta chains below was sequenced from the same sample in a study of cytomegalovirus exposure and HLA in healthy donors. It was with 60 Vbeta and 13 Jbeta primers that the PCR ran. The repertoire was sequenced with immunoSEQ multiplex PCR; TCRdb's copy has only in-frame clones and lacks some. The table lists approximately 200,000 clones, with around 0.7% in the top ten. Sequenced: PBMCs. All receptors come from a boy aged 5-17 years in good health and CMV-seronegative.

This chain links TRBV29-1 with TRBJ1-2; D might be TRBD1 (6 bases). The V and J ends lost 2 bases and 4 bases respectively, with 23 bases between them. Germline V lookup: CDR1 SQVTM, CDR2 ANQGSEA. CDR3 length: 17 residues. CDR3 nucleotide sequence: TGCAGCGTTGAATCGGGCGGTATCCTCAAAGGGGGCTATGGCTACACCTTC. It translates to CSVESGGILKGGYGYTF.

The chain has TRBV6-1 and TRBJ1-3; no clear D. The germline V and J ends were trimmed by 6 bases and 9 bases, with 12 bases remaining between them. CDR1 and CDR2 (germline): MNHNS, SASEGT. This CDR3 has 12 residues. The CDR3 DNA reads TGTGCCAGCAGCGTAGAAATGCGCACCATATATTTT. Translated, it gives CASSVEMRTIYF.

This rearrangement joins TRBV19 to TRBJ1-3; D gene ambiguous. V lost 5 bases and J 4 bases, leaving 15 bases between the germline ends. There are 15 residues in the CDR3. Germline V gene lookup returns CDR1 LNHDA and CDR2 SQIVND (reference sequence). CDR3 sequence (DNA): TGTGCCAGTAGTGCGACGCGGGCGTCCGGAAACACCATATATTTT. As protein: CASSATRASGNTIYF.

The J gene is TRBJ2-7, the V gene TRBV13; 15 positions match TRBD2. The CDR3 sequence is 19 residues long. CDR1 and CDR2 (germline): PRHDT, FYEKMQ (reference sequence). J gave up 5 bases and V 5 bases, and 16 bases lay outside the gene matches. The DNA of the CDR3 is TGTGCCAGCAGCCCTTCTCCGGGACTAGCGGGGGGAGGCGGCCACGAGCAGTACTTC. Amino acids: CASSPSPGLAGGGGHEQYF.

In the case of this clone: At the DNA level, this CDR3 is encoded by other sequences in the same sample as well. This rearrangement joins TRBV27 to TRBJ1-1; D gene uncertain. V lost 6 bases to trimming and J lost 0 bases, with 11 bases between them. The length of the CDR3 is 14 residues. The germline V gene has CDR1 MNHEY and CDR2 SMNVEV (reference sequence). CDR3 sequence reads: CASSLAGMNTEAFF. DNA for the CDR3: TGTGCCAGCAGCCTAGCGGGAATGAACACTGAAGCTTTCTTT.

The gene calls are TRBV27 and TRBJ1-2; TRBD1 agrees at 7 bases. Germline V CDR1 and CDR2: MNHEY, SMNVEV (reference sequence). The CDR3 sequence is 13 residues long. V was pared by 5 bases and J by 4 bases, with 4 bases of the junction left unmatched. The CDR3 nucleotides are TGTGCCAGCAGTCGAGGGACAGTCTATGGCTACACCTTC. Translated: CASSRGTVYGYTF.

This chain uses TRBV30 with TRBJ2-7; D might be TRBD2 (6 bases). The germline V gene encodes CDR1 GTSNPN and CDR2 SVGIG (reference sequence). Trimming took 0 bases from V and 6 from J, leaving 15 bases between them. This CDR3 comprises 14 residues. CDR3: CAWSVAIGGGEQYF. The CDR3 region has the DNA TGTGCCTGGAGTGTAGCGATTGGGGGAGGCGAGCAGTACTTC.

This chain links TRBV14 with TRBJ2-1, with a possible D match to TRBD2 (7 bases). V lost 4 bases, J lost 5 bases, and 21 bases lay in between. CDR1 is SGHDN, CDR2 FVKESK, per germline. This CDR3 is 17 amino acids long. The CDR3 bases are TGTGCCAGCAGCCCCCTAGGGGACGGGGGGCCGAACAATGAGCAGTTCTTC. Translating it yields CASSPLGDGGPNNEQFF.

This chain joins TRBV10-1 and TRBJ1-1, with 8 bases identical to TRBD1. Germline V lookup: CDR1 WNHNN, CDR2 SYGVQD (reference sequence). Trimming removed 3 bases from V and 5 bases from J; junction bases left unmatched: 5. The CDR3 sequence is 14 residues long. CDR3 nucleotide sequence: TGCGCCAGCAGTGAATCAGGGGGCAGGACTGAAGCTTTCTTT. This sequence encodes CASSESGGRTEAFF.

The V gene is TRBV7-8, the J gene TRBJ2-7, with a tentative D call TRBD1 (5 bases). CDR1 and CDR2 (germline): SGHVS, FQNEAQ. The germline V and J ends were trimmed by 5 bases and 3 bases, with 14 bases remaining between them. The CDR3 length is 14 residues. The CDR3 reads CASSQGSVGYEQYF. Here the CDR3 DNA reads TGTGCCAGCAGCCAGGGATCAGTTGGCTACGAGCAGTACTTC.

The chain couples TRBV30 to TRBJ1-1; D is unclear. V lost 5 bases to trimming and J lost 0 bases, with 7 bases between them. The CDR3 sequence is 12 residues long. In germline, CDR1 is GTSNPN, CDR2 SVGIG (reference sequence). Here the CDR3 DNA reads TGTGCCTGGGCACGGGTGAACACTGAAGCTTTCTTT. This translates into CAWARVNTEAFF.

The chain employs TRBV6-4 and TRBJ2-5; 12 bases are shared with TRBD2. The germline V gene encodes CDR1 MRHNA and CDR2 SNTAGT. The CDR3 runs to 17 residues. Trimming cost V 0 bases and J 2 bases; bases outside gene matches: 4. CDR3 in DNA: TGTGCCAGCAGTGACTCGTTCGGACTAGCGGGGCAAGAGACCCAGTACTTC. Translated: CASSDSFGLAGQETQYF.

V and J are TRBV7-2 and TRBJ2-1; D remains unclear. This CDR3 has 15 residues. The germline V and J ends were trimmed by 1 base and 9 bases, with 16 bases remaining between them. CDR1 is SGHTA, CDR2 FQGNSA, per germline. The CDR3 DNA reads TGTGCCAGCAGCTTAGACGGTTTGGAGTTGGGTGAGCAGTTCTTC. It codes for CASSLDGLELGEQFF.